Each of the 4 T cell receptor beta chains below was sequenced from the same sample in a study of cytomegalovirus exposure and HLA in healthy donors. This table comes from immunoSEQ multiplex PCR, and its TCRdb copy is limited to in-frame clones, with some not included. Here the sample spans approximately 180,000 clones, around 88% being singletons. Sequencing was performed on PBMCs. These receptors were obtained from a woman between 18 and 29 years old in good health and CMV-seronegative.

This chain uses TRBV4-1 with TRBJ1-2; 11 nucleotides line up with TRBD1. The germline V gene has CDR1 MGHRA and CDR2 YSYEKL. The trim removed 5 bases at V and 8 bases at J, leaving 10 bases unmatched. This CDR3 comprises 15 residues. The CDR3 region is CASSEKDRGLGGYTF. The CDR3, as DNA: TGCGCCAGCAGCGAAAAGGACAGGGGGCTTGGCGGCTACACCTTC.

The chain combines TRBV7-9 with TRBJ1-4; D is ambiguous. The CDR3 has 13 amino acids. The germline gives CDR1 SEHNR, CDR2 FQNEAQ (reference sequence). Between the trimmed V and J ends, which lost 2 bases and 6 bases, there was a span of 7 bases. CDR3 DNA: TGTGCCAGCAGCTTATCCGTCGATGAAAAACTGTTTTTT. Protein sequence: CASSLSVDEKLFF.

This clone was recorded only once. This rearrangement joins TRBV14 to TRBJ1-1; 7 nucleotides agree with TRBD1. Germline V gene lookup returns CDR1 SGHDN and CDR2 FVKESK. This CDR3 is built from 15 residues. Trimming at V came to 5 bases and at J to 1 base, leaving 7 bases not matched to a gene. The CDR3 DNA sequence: TGTGCCAGCAGCAGGGGGCCAGGCACGAACACTGAAGCTTTCTTT. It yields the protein CASSRGPGTNTEAFF.

CDR3 DNA sequence: TGTGCCAGCAGTAAACAGACCTCGACAGGACAGGAGACCCAGTACTTC. Its translation is CASSKQTSTGQETQYF. This chain joins TRBV6-6 and TRBJ2-5, with a tentative D call TRBD1 (6 bases). Germline V gene data show CDR1 as MNHNY and CDR2 as SVGAGI (reference sequence). This CDR3 contains 16 residues. V was shortened by 5 bases and J by 5 bases, with 21 bases between the two germline ends.